The source of this TCR beta chain is a study of neoadjuvant anti-PD-1 for oral cavity cancer. For the study at large: Patients without progression got a fourth dose around day 43. General study points: Each response group had just a few patients in TCR analyses. Treg/Th17 ratio rose with pretreatment blood and fell with post-treatment tumor TCRbeta clonality.

As for this clone: Its specificity is unknown.

The CDR3 sequence is 14 residues long. Germline CDR1 is MDHEN and CDR2 is SYDVKM. V shed 7 bases and J shed 2 bases, with 15 bases lying between them. Specified time point: after neoadjuvant nivolumab, at surgical resection. PBMC libraries mostly used approximately 0.5 ug of input genomic DNA, with six replicates per sample. TCRdb's copy holds only in-frame clones and misses some; the assay was immunoSEQ multiplex PCR. This table has just under 70,000 clones, approximately 81% appearing once. The sample here was PBMCs, taken after nivolumab (anti-PD-1) treatment. The sequence derives from a person aged 40 to 85 with oral cavity squamous cell carcinoma. The gene calls are TRBV28 and TRBJ2-7; TRBD1 might be the D (6 bases). CDR3 amino acids: CASTRFEGAYEQYF. The DNA of the CDR3 is TGTGCCAGCACCAGATTCGAGGGGGCCTACGAGCAGTACTTC.